These 26 T cell receptor beta chains were all obtained from the same sample, sequenced in a study of patients and donors after allogeneic stem cell transplantation. A single record per CDR3 protein comes from TCRdb applying MiXCR to the RT-PCR reads. Of about 160,000 distinct CDR3 sequences listed, 24% are singletons. Sequencing input: blood, either unsorted or a sorted T cell fraction (not recorded which). Source of these receptors: a human donor who was either an allogeneic HSCT recipient or a stem cell or donor lymphocyte infusion donor (not recorded which). It is not recorded whose cells these are; they may come from a transplant donor.

The rearrangement uses TRBV27 and TRBJ1-2; D might be TRBD1 (6 bases). Germline CDR1 MNHEY, CDR2 SMNVEV (reference sequence). Trimming pared 8 bases from V and 7 bases from J, leaving 17 bases between. There are 13 residues in the CDR3. CDR3 bases: TGTGCCAGCCGAGGGGGGGGCATTCGTGGCTACACCTTC. Protein sequence: CASRGGGIRGYTF.

This clonotype was seen only a few times. The rearrangement uses TRBV5-5 and TRBJ1-2; D is undetermined. V dropped 4 bases and J dropped 10 bases, with 20 bases sitting between them. Germline CDR1 and CDR2: SGHKS and YYEKEE (reference sequence). This CDR3 comprises 14 residues. The CDR3 DNA follows: TGTGCCAGCAGCCAGAGAAGGGCCGTTGATGACTACACCTTC. It codes for CASSQRRAVDDYTF.

This chain connects TRBV12-3 or TRBV12-4 to TRBJ2-7; D remains ambiguous. Trimming stripped 1 base from V and 6 bases from J, with 10 bases between. The CDR3 has 13 residues. The CDR3 here is CASSLDGRPEQYF. CDR3 DNA sequence: TGTGCCAGCAGTTTAGATGGACGGCCCGAGCAGTACTTC.

This clonotype was seen a handful of times. The chain carries TRBV12-3 or TRBV12-4 and TRBJ1-4, with unresolved D. The CDR3 spans 12 residues. The ends were cut back, 0 bases at V and 8 bases at J, with 4 bases in the middle. As DNA, the CDR3 is TGTGCCAGCAGTTTAGCACAGGAAAAACTGTTTTTT. Its translation: CASSLAQEKLFF.

The V call is TRBV7-3, the J call TRBJ2-2; no definite D call. Germline loops: CDR1 SGHTA, CDR2 FQGTGA. The V end was cut by 4 bases, the J end by 1 base, with 7 bases between. This CDR3 is built from 14 residues. CDR3 sequence reads: CASSSYRNTGELFF. The CDR3 region has the DNA TGTGCCAGCAGCTCCTACCGGAACACCGGGGAGCTGTTTTTT.

The sample holds many counts of this clonotype. The genes are TRBV6-5 and TRBJ1-1, with D tentatively TRBD1 (6 bases). The CDR3 extends over 12 amino acids. Germline CDR1 and CDR2: MNHEY and SVGAGI. Trimming left V 5 bases short and J 12 bases short, with 16 bases between. DNA for the CDR3: TGTGCCAGCAGTCCGGACAGCGGGATAACTTTCTTT. Protein sequence: CASSPDSGITFF.

Points on this clonotype: An end of the junction differs from the germline gene, which may be a read error. The V call is TRBV12-3 or TRBV12-4, the J call TRBJ2-1; D gene uncertain. This CDR3 spans 15 amino acids. CDR3 loop: CASSSPLEAYIEQFF. The CDR3 DNA is TGTGCCAGCAGTTCCCCGTTGGAAGCCTACATTGAGCAGTTCTTC.

This clonotype was picked up a small number of times. This chain joins TRBV4-2 and TRBJ2-7; 7 bases agree with TRBD1. V dropped 1 base and J dropped 6; count of bases not matched to a gene: 12. Per the germline V gene, CDR1 is LGHNA and CDR2 is YNFKEQ. The CDR3 is 16 residues long. CDR3 nucleotide sequence: TGTGCCAGCAGCCAAGCCCCGGACAGGATGGGCTCCGAGCAGTACTTC. Its protein is CASSQAPDRMGSEQYF.

This clonotype was observed a handful of times. V is TRBV20-1 and J is TRBJ1-4; 7 bases map to TRBD1. Germline CDR1 and CDR2: DFQATT and SNEGSKA (reference sequence). The ends lost 6 bases at V and 7 bases at J; junction bases unmatched: 8. The CDR3 consists of 13 residues. CDR3 DNA: TGCAGTGCCCCGACAGGGTGGGCTGAAAAACTGTTTTTT. This translates into CSAPTGWAEKLFF.

The chain uses TRBV11-3 and TRBJ2-3; tentative D call: TRBD2 (6 bases). Between the trimmed V and J ends, which lost 5 bases and 5 bases, there was a span of 20 bases. Per germline, CDR1 SGHNT and CDR2 YENEEA. This CDR3 is 16 amino acids long. Written as DNA, the CDR3 is TGTGCCAGCAGCCCCTTGGGCGGGACGGGCCAAGATACGCAGTATTTT. Its translation is CASSPLGGTGQDTQYF.

This clonotype occurred a few times. The chain employs TRBV21-1 and TRBJ2-2; TRBD1 reflects the table's D call only, with no check against the DNA. TRBV21-1 is recorded as a pseudogene. The CDR3 length is 15 residues. The CDR3 sequence is CASSKGRRNTGELFF. The CDR3 DNA follows: TGTGCCAGCAGCAAAGGGCGCAGGAACACCGGGGAGCTGTTTTTT.

The chain joins TRBV2 to TRBJ2-7, with D perhaps matching TRBD2 (5 bases). The CDR3 extends over 15 amino acids. Germline CDR1 is SNHLY and CDR2 is FYNNEI. Trimming left V 6 bases short and J 1 base short, with 16 bases between. CDR3 nucleotide sequence: TGTGCCAGCAGCCAAGTGGGAGTGCGTTCCTACGAGCAGTACTTC. It specifies CASSQVGVRSYEQYF.

The rearrangement uses TRBV20-1 and TRBJ2-3; 9 bases agree with TRBD2. J gave up 2 bases and V 0 bases, and 6 bases lay outside the gene matches. CDR1 and CDR2 (germline): DFQATT, SNEGSKA (reference sequence). This CDR3 contains 16 residues. CDR3 DNA sequence: TGCAGTGCTAGAGAGCCGAGCGGGGGGTCCACAGATACGCAGTATTTT. Amino acids: CSAREPSGGSTDTQYF.

The chain employs TRBV24-1 and TRBJ1-4, with a possible D match to TRBD1 (5 bases). Trimming took 3 bases from V and 0 from J, leaving 10 bases between them. There are 16 residues in the CDR3. The V gene's germline CDR1 is KGHDR and CDR2 SFDVKD. CDR3 residues: CATSDATAPTNEKLFF. The DNA for the CDR3 is TGTGCCACCAGTGATGCGACAGCCCCAACTAATGAAAAACTGTTTTTT.

The chain combines TRBV5-6 with TRBJ2-6, with no clear D. CDR1 and CDR2 from the germline V gene are SGHDT and YYEEEE. The CDR3 spans 15 residues. V was cut by 3 bases and J by 2 bases, with 9 bases left in between. The CDR3 sequence: CASSSSGPGANVLTF. The DNA for the CDR3 is TGTGCCAGCAGCTCGTCGGGCCCTGGGGCCAACGTCCTGACTTTC.

This clonotype was recorded only once. The chain is built from TRBV11-3 and TRBJ2-2, with D tentatively TRBD1 (5 bases). The CDR3 has 14 amino acids. V shed 2 bases and J shed 6 bases, with 10 bases lying between them. Germline CDR1 reads SGHNT; CDR2 reads YENEEA. The CDR3 here is CASSLNQGAGELFF. CDR3 nucleotides: TGTGCCAGCAGCTTAAATCAGGGCGCCGGGGAGCTGTTTTTT.

J is TRBJ2-3 and V is TRBV20-1; weak D call: TRBD2 (5 bases). Between the trimmed V and J ends, which lost 4 bases and 1 base, there was a span of 12 bases. Germline V gives CDR1 DFQATT, CDR2 SNEGSKA (reference sequence). The CDR3 is 14 amino acids. DNA for the CDR3: TGCAGTGCTAACCGGGATAGCCGCACAGATACGCAGTATTTT. This sequence encodes CSANRDSRTDTQYF.

The gene calls are TRBV7-9 and TRBJ1-2; D is possibly TRBD1 (5 bases). CDR1 and CDR2 (germline): SEHNR, FQNEAQ (reference sequence). This CDR3 has 14 amino acids. Trimming pared 1 base from V and 3 bases from J, leaving 9 bases between. CDR3 DNA: TGTGCCAGCAGCTTAGATTTAGGGGACTATGGCTACACCTTC. Translation gives CASSLDLGDYGYTF. Full variable domain (remainder filled in from reference TRBV7-9 and TRBJ1-2): DTGVSQNPRHKITKRGQNVTFRCDPISEHNRLYWYRQTLGQGPEFLTYFQNEAQLEKSRLLSDRFSAERPKGSFSTLEIQRTEQGDSAMYLCASSLDLGDYGYTFGSGTRLTVV.

This rearrangement joins TRBV12-5 to TRBJ1-3; D is ambiguous. The CDR3 spans 14 residues. V was trimmed by 5 bases and J by 4 bases, leaving 12 bases between them. The germline CDR1 and CDR2 sequences are LGHNT and FRNRAP. In DNA form, the CDR3 reads TGTGCTAGTGGTCACTCAAGGATCGGAAACACCATATATTTT. Translation gives CASGHSRIGNTIYF.

V is TRBV6-5 and J is TRBJ2-3; unclear D gene. The CDR3 is 16 residues long. Germline V gives CDR1 MNHEY, CDR2 SVGAGI. Between the trimmed V and J ends, which lost 2 bases and 2 bases, there was a span of 14 bases. CDR3 amino acids: CASSYLAARDTDTQYF. The CDR3 DNA sequence: TGTGCCAGCAGTTACCTGGCGGCAAGAGACACAGATACGCAGTATTTT.

CDR3 residues: CASSLRDRVSEQYF. The CDR3, as DNA: TGTGCCAGCAGCCTCCGGGACAGGGTTTCCGAGCAGTACTTC. This rearrangement joins TRBV9 to TRBJ2-7, with 9 bases aligning to TRBD1. The CDR3 totals 14 residues. V shed 4 bases and J 6 bases; nucleotides not matched to a gene: 8. CDR1 SGDLS and CDR2 YYNGEE come from the germline V gene.

The table lists this clonotype with many counts. This sequence joins TRBV10-3 and TRBJ1-1, with a possible D match to TRBD1 (6 bases). The CDR3 is made up of 17 amino acids. V lost 2 bases and J 1 base, leaving 17 bases between the germline ends. Germline values: CDR1 ENHRY, CDR2 SYGVKD. The CDR3 DNA follows: TGTGCCATCAGTGAGCCGGACAGCCCATCTACGAACACTGAAGCTTTCTTT. Residues: CAISEPDSPSTNTEAFF.

The V and J genes are TRBV12-3 or TRBV12-4 and TRBJ1-1; tentatively, D is TRBD1 (5 bases). The CDR3 is 15 residues long. V lost 7 bases and J 1 base, leaving 16 bases between the germline ends. CDR3 residues: CASTTPDGGNTEAFF. CDR3 in DNA: TGTGCCAGCACAACCCCTGACGGGGGGAACACTGAAGCTTTCTTT.

The chain employs TRBV18 and TRBJ1-3; D not certain. V dropped 2 bases and J dropped 3 bases, with 5 bases sitting between them. The CDR3 runs 13 residues. The germline V gene encodes CDR1 KGHSH and CDR2 LQKENI. CDR3 sequence: CASSPGYGNTIYF. In nucleotides, the CDR3 is TGTGCCAGCTCACCAGGGTATGGAAACACCATATATTTT.

This clonotype was seen only a few times. The CDR3 here is CASSQIRPGYYSPLHF. The CDR3 nucleotides read TGCGCCAGCAGCCAAATTCGACCGGGCTACTATTCACCCCTCCACTTT. The chain uses TRBV4-1 and TRBJ1-6, with D uncertain. The ends were cut back, 2 bases at V and 8 bases at J, with 16 bases in the middle. The germline CDR1 and CDR2 sequences are MGHRA and YSYEKL. The CDR3 totals 16 residues.

This clonotype showed up just a few times. The rearrangement uses TRBV5-1 and TRBJ2-5, with D possibly matching TRBD1 (5 bases). Looked up from germline, CDR1 is SGHRS and CDR2 is YFSETQ. V was clipped by 2 bases and J by 2 bases, with 10 bases between them. This CDR3 has 14 amino acids. The CDR3 DNA reads TGCGCCAGCAGCTTAGGACATACACAAGAGACCCAGTACTTC. Encoded protein: CASSLGHTQETQYF.